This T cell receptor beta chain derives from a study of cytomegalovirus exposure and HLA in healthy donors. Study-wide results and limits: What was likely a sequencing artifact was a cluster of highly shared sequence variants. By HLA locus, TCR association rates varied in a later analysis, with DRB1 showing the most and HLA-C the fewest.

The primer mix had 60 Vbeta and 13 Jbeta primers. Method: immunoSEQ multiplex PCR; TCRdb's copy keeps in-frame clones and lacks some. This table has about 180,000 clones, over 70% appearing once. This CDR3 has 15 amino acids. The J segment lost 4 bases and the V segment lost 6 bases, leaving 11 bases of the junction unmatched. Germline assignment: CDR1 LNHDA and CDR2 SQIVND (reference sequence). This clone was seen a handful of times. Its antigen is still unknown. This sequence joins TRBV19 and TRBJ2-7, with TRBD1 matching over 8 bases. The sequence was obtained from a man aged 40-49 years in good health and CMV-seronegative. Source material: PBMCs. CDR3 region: CASSIFGGQDYEQYF. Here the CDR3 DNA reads TGTGCCAGTAGCATATTCGGGGGACAGGATTACGAGCAGTACTTC.